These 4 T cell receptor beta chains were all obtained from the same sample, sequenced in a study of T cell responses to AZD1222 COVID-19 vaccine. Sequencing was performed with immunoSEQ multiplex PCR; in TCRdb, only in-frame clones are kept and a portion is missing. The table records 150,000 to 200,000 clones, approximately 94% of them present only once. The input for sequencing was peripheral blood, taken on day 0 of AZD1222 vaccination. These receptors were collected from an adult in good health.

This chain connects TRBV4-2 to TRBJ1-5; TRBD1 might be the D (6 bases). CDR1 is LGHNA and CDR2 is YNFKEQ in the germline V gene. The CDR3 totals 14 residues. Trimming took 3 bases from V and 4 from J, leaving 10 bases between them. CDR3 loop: CASSHGQLNQPQHF. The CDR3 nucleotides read TGTGCCAGCAGCCATGGACAGTTGAATCAGCCCCAGCATTTT.

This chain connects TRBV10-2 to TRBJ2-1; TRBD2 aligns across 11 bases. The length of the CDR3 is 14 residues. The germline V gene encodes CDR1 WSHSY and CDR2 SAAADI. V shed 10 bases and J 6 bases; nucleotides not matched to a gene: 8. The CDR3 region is CATLVAGGGNEQFF. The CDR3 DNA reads TGCGCCACCTTAGTAGCGGGAGGGGGCAATGAGCAGTTCTTC.

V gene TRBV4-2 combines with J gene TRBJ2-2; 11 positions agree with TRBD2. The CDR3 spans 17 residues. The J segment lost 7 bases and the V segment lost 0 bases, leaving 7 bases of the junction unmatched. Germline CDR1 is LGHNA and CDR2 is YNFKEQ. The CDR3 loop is CASSQDSLAGGGGELFF. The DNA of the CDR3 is TGTGCCAGCAGCCAAGATAGTCTAGCGGGAGGAGGCGGGGAGCTGTTTTTT.

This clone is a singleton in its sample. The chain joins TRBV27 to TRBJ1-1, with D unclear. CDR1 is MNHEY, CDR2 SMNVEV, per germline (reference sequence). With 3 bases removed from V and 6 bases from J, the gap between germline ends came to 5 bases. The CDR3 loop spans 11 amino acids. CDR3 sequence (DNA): TGTGCCAGCAGTTTTGGGGCTGAAGCTTTCTTT. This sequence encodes CASSFGAEAFF.